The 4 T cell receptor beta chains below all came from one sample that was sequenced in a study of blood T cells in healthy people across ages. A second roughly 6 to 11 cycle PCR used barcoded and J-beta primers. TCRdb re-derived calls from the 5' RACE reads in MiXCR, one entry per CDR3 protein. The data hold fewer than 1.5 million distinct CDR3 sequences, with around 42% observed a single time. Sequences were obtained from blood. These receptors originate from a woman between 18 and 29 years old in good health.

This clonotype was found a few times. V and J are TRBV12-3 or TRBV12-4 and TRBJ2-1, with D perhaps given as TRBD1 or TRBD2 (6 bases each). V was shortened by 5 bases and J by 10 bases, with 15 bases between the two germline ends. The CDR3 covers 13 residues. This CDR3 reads CASSAGTGREQFF. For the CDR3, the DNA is TGTGCCAGCAGTGCCGGAACAGGGAGGGAGCAGTTCTTC.

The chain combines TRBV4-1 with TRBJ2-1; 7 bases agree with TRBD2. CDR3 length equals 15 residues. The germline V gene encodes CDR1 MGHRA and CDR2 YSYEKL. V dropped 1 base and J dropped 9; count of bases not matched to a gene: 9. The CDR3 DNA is TGCGCCAGCAGCCAAGGGTCTAGCGGAGCGGGTGAGCAGTTCTTC. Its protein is CASSQGSSGAGEQFF.

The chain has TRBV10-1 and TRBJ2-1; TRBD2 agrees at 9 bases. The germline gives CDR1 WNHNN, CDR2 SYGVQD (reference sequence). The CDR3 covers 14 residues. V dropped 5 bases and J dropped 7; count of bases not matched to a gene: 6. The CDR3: CASSFSGSFNEQFF. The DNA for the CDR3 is TGCGCCAGCAGTTTTAGCGGGAGCTTTAATGAGCAGTTCTTC.

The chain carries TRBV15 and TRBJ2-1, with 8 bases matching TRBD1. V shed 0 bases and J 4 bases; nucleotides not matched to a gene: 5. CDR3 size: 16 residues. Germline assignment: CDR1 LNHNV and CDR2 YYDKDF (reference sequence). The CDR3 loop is CATSRDRDRTYNEQFF. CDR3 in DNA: TGTGCCACCAGCAGAGATCGGGACAGGACTTACAATGAGCAGTTCTTC.